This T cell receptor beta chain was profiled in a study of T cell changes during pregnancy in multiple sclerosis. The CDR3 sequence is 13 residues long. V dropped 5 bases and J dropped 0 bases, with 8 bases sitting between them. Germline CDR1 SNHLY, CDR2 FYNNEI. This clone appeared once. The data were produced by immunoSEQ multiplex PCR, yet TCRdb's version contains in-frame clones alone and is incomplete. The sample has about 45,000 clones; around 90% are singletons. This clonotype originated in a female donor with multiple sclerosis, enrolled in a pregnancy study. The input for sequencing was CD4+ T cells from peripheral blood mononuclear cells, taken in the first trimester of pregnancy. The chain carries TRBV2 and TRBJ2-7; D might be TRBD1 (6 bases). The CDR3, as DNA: TGTGCCAGCAGTAGGGACACCTCCTACGAGCAGTACTTC. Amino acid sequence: CASSRDTSYEQYF.